These T cell receptor beta chains were read from a single sample in a study of blood T cells in healthy people across ages. TCRdb re-called the 5' RACE reads with MiXCR, one entry per CDR3 protein. Of hundreds of thousands of distinct CDR3 sequences in the sample, 58% were seen once. The specimen was blood. These TCRs come from a man aged 55-75 years in good health. Each CDR3 is given with its conserved first and last residue. A D gene is named only where the DNA matches it firmly. A row's size may be missing; if present it is once, few, many or a size class.

j_gene: TRBJ2-5; v_gene: TRBV5-1; d_gene: TRBD1; abundance: once; CDR3nt: TGCGCCAGCAGCCGGGGACAGGCGAGGGTTGAGACCCAGTACTTC; CDR3aa: CASSRGQARVETQYF
j_gene: TRBJ2-3; v_gene: TRBV7-9; d_gene: -; abundance: -; CDR3nt: TGTACCAGCAGCCGAGAGGGGGGTACGCAGTATTTT; CDR3aa: CTSSREGGTQYF
j_gene: TRBJ2-7; v_gene: TRBV5-4; d_gene: -; abundance: -; CDR3nt: TGTGCCAGCAGCTTCGGACAATCGACTTACGAGCAGTACTTC; CDR3aa: CASSFGQSTYEQYF
j_gene: TRBJ2-5; v_gene: TRBV10-3; d_gene: TRBD1; abundance: few; CDR3nt: TGTGCCATCAGTGAGTTTGAGCAGGGGGCTAAGACCCAGTACTTC; CDR3aa: CAISEFEQGAKTQYF
j_gene: TRBJ2-7; v_gene: TRBV6-5; d_gene: TRBD1; abundance: -; CDR3nt: TGTGCCAGCCCGGGACAGGGAAACGAGCAGTACTTC; CDR3aa: CASPGQGNEQYF
j_gene: TRBJ1-1; v_gene: TRBV20-1; d_gene: TRBD1; abundance: -; CDR3nt: TGCAGTGCTAGAGATTCGAGACAGGGGTGGAGAGACACTGAAGCTTTCTTT; CDR3aa: CSARDSRQGWRDTEAFF
j_gene: TRBJ2-1; v_gene: TRBV7-9; d_gene: TRBD2; abundance: few; CDR3nt: TGTGCCAGCAGCCCCGCAGCGGGGGGGCTCTTGGTCCATGAGCAGTTCTTC; CDR3aa: CASSPAAGGLLVHEQFF
j_gene: TRBJ2-3; v_gene: TRBV10-3; d_gene: -; abundance: -; CDR3nt: TGTGCCGGAGCGGACCACACAGATACGCAGTATTTT; CDR3aa: CAGADHTDTQYF
j_gene: TRBJ2-1; v_gene: TRBV7-2; d_gene: TRBD2; abundance: -; CDR3nt: TGTGCCAGCAGCTTATCTAGCGGGGGGGCCAATGAGCAGTTCTTC; CDR3aa: CASSLSSGGANEQFF
j_gene: TRBJ1-4; v_gene: TRBV7-2; d_gene: TRBD1; abundance: few; CDR3nt: TGTGCCAGCAGTTTCCGAGGGGGCGAAAAACTGTTTTTT; CDR3aa: CASSFRGGEKLFF
j_gene: TRBJ2-5; v_gene: TRBV7-2; d_gene: TRBD1; abundance: -; CDR3nt: TGTGCCAGCAGCCAACGGACAGGGATAGAGACCCAGTACTTC; CDR3aa: CASSQRTGIETQYF
j_gene: TRBJ2-5; v_gene: TRBV25-1; d_gene: TRBD1; abundance: -; CDR3nt: TGTGCCAGCAGTGACCCGACAGGGCGAGAGACCCAGTACTTC; CDR3aa: CASSDPTGRETQYF
j_gene: TRBJ2-4; v_gene: TRBV4-1; d_gene: -; abundance: -; CDR3nt: TGCGCCAGCAGCCAAGAGTCCGCAAGTCCCAAAAACATTCGGTACTTC; CDR3aa: CASSQESASPKNIRYF
j_gene: TRBJ2-1; v_gene: TRBV7-9; d_gene: -; abundance: few; CDR3nt: TGTGCCAGCACTCCCCGGGGGAACTCCTACAATGAGCAGTTCTTC; CDR3aa: CASTPRGNSYNEQFF
j_gene: TRBJ2-7; v_gene: TRBV11-2; d_gene: TRBD2; abundance: -; CDR3nt: TGTGCCAGCAGCTTGGGCGGGGGGGCGGACGAGCAGTACTTC; CDR3aa: CASSLGGGADEQYF
j_gene: TRBJ2-7; v_gene: TRBV3-1; d_gene: TRBD2; abundance: -; CDR3nt: TGTGCCAGCAGCGAAATAGCGGGGGCACCATACGAGCAGTACTTC; CDR3aa: CASSEIAGAPYEQYF
j_gene: TRBJ2-1; v_gene: TRBV2; d_gene: -; abundance: few; CDR3nt: TGTGCCAGCTCCCTGGAGGCTGAGCAGTTCTTC; CDR3aa: CASSLEAEQFF
j_gene: TRBJ2-3; v_gene: TRBV29-1; d_gene: TRBD1; abundance: -; CDR3nt: TGCAGCGGGAAAGACAGGGGGCTTACAGATACGCAGTATTTT; CDR3aa: CSGKDRGLTDTQYF
j_gene: TRBJ1-2; v_gene: TRBV13; d_gene: -; abundance: -; CDR3nt: TGTGCCAGCAGCCGACAGCCGGATAACTATGGCTACACCTTC; CDR3aa: CASSRQPDNYGYTF
j_gene: TRBJ2-1; v_gene: TRBV20-1; d_gene: TRBD1; abundance: -; CDR3nt: TGCAGTGCTAGACAGGGGGCTGGAGCCTACGAGCAGTTCTTC; CDR3aa: CSARQGAGAYEQFF
j_gene: TRBJ2-7; v_gene: TRBV12-3/TRBV12-4; d_gene: TRBD1; abundance: -; CDR3nt: TGTGCCAGCAGTACAGGGGGTAGCTTCTACGAGCAGTACTTC; CDR3aa: CASSTGGSFYEQYF
j_gene: TRBJ1-1; v_gene: TRBV27; d_gene: -; abundance: -; CDR3nt: TGTGCCAGCAACCTTGGGGGGGCGCAAACTGAAGCTTTCTTT; CDR3aa: CASNLGGAQTEAFF
j_gene: TRBJ2-5; v_gene: TRBV7-2; d_gene: TRBD1; abundance: -; CDR3nt: TGTGCCAGCAGCTTATTGGGCAGGGGGCTGGAGACCCAGTACTTC; CDR3aa: CASSLLGRGLETQYF
j_gene: TRBJ2-6; v_gene: TRBV12-3/TRBV12-4; d_gene: -; abundance: many; CDR3nt: TGTGCCAGCAGTTCCCGGGGGTCTGGGGCCAACGTCCTGACTTTC; CDR3aa: CASSSRGSGANVLTF
j_gene: TRBJ2-3; v_gene: TRBV28; d_gene: -; abundance: -; CDR3nt: TGTGCCAGCAGTTTCAACAGGGCATCGGATACGCAGTATTTT; CDR3aa: CASSFNRASDTQYF
j_gene: TRBJ2-1; v_gene: TRBV4-2; d_gene: TRBD2; abundance: -; CDR3nt: TGTGCCAGCCAGACTAGCGGGGGGCTAGTTTTCAATGAGCAGTTCTTC; CDR3aa: CASQTSGGLVFNEQFF
j_gene: TRBJ1-6; v_gene: TRBV20-1; d_gene: -; abundance: few; CDR3nt: TGCAGTGCCCCCCGGACGACTCGAGATTCACCCCTCCACTTT; CDR3aa: CSAPRTTRDSPLHF
j_gene: TRBJ1-6; v_gene: TRBV2; d_gene: -; abundance: -; CDR3nt: TGTGCCAGCAGTGCAGGGACTGCTTCACCCCTCCACTTT; CDR3aa: CASSAGTASPLHF
j_gene: TRBJ2-1; v_gene: TRBV24-1; d_gene: TRBD1; abundance: once; CDR3nt: TGTGCCAACCCACGCCGGGACAGGGCCTACAATGAGCAGTTCTTC; CDR3aa: CANPRRDRAYNEQFF
j_gene: TRBJ2-1; v_gene: TRBV2; d_gene: -; abundance: once; CDR3nt: TGTGCCAGCACGACCTTGTGGTACAATGAGCAGTTCTTC; CDR3aa: CASTTLWYNEQFF
j_gene: TRBJ1-1; v_gene: TRBV12-3/TRBV12-4; d_gene: -; abundance: -; CDR3nt: TGTGCCAGCAGTCGGGCAGTGAACACTGAAGCTTTCTTT; CDR3aa: CASSRAVNTEAFF
j_gene: TRBJ2-1; v_gene: TRBV3-1; d_gene: -; abundance: few; CDR3nt: TGTGCCAGCAAGGAGGGAGGCAATGAGCAGTTCTTC; CDR3aa: CASKEGGNEQFF
j_gene: TRBJ2-3; v_gene: TRBV10-3; d_gene: TRBD1; abundance: -; CDR3nt: TGTGCCATGGGTCGGACAGGGGACACAGATACGCAGTATTTT; CDR3aa: CAMGRTGDTDTQYF
j_gene: TRBJ2-1; v_gene: TRBV29-1; d_gene: -; abundance: -; CDR3nt: TGCAGCGTTGACAACACTGGGCATGAGCAGTTCTTC; CDR3aa: CSVDNTGHEQFF
j_gene: TRBJ2-5; v_gene: TRBV6-5; d_gene: TRBD1; abundance: -; CDR3nt: TGTGCCAGCAGTCCCGGGACAGGAGTCCAAGAGACCCAGTACTTC; CDR3aa: CASSPGTGVQETQYF
j_gene: TRBJ1-5; v_gene: TRBV2; d_gene: -; abundance: -; CDR3nt: TGTGCCAGCAGCAAAGAATCGTCAGGTCAGCCCCAGCATTTT; CDR3aa: CASSKESSGQPQHF
j_gene: TRBJ2-3; v_gene: TRBV29-1; d_gene: -; abundance: -; CDR3nt: TGCAGCGTTGAACCCCAGGGGGGGGGCGCAGATACGCAGTATTTT; CDR3aa: CSVEPQGGGADTQYF
j_gene: TRBJ2-5; v_gene: TRBV3-1; d_gene: -; abundance: -; CDR3nt: TGTGCCAGCAGCCAAGATGTAGGGACGAGGGGAGAGACCCAGTACTTC; CDR3aa: CASSQDVGTRGETQYF
j_gene: TRBJ2-5; v_gene: TRBV10-3; d_gene: -; abundance: few; CDR3nt: TGTGCCATCAGTGAGGGCACCGCGGCGGAAGAGACCCAGTACTTC; CDR3aa: CAISEGTAAEETQYF
j_gene: TRBJ1-4; v_gene: TRBV7-9; d_gene: -; abundance: -; CDR3nt: TGTGCCAGCAGCTTGCAAAGCGATGAAAAACTGTTTTTT; CDR3aa: CASSLQSDEKLFF
j_gene: TRBJ1-5; v_gene: TRBV20-1; d_gene: -; abundance: -; CDR3nt: TGCAGTGCTGCCTACCGGGACGGGGGCAATCAGCCCCAGCATTTT; CDR3aa: CSAAYRDGGNQPQHF
j_gene: TRBJ2-2; v_gene: TRBV10-3; d_gene: -; abundance: few; CDR3nt: TGTGCCATCAGTGGCCCCCCCGGGGGTCAGAACACCGGGGAGCTGTTTTTT; CDR3aa: CAISGPPGGQNTGELFF
j_gene: TRBJ2-1; v_gene: TRBV5-1; d_gene: -; abundance: -; CDR3nt: TGCGCCAGCGGGGATGGGCTCCCCTCCCCCGATGAGCAGTTCTTC; CDR3aa: CASGDGLPSPDEQFF
j_gene: TRBJ2-5; v_gene: TRBV6-2/TRBV6-3; d_gene: TRBD2; abundance: few; CDR3nt: TGTGCCAGCAGTTACCCTGGACTAGCGGGGCAAGAGACCCAGTACTTC; CDR3aa: CASSYPGLAGQETQYF